This TCR beta chain is drawn from a study of somatic mutations in cytotoxic T cells in rheumatoid arthritis. Study at large: Some V beta antibody-stained T-cell populations were flow-sorted at nearly 100% purity, including V beta1+ cells sequenced for TCRB. General study points: CD8+ clonality rose with age in rheumatoid arthritis patients, unlike in healthy controls. Relative to age-matched healthy controls, rheumatoid arthritis patients did not differ significantly in CD8+ T-cell clonality.

After removal of 5 bases from V and 9 bases from J, the junction contained 12 bases not matched to a gene. CDR3 size: 16 residues. Germline V gene sequence: CDR1 SEHNR, CDR2 FQNEAQ (reference sequence). This clone was observed a few times. The antigen is not known. Profiled with immunoSEQ multiplex PCR; TCRdb holds only in-frame clones, not every one. Of under 20,000 clones listed, 65% to 85% were seen once; the top ten hold under 20%. This chain connects TRBV7-9 to TRBJ1-6, with TRBD1 identical over 8 bases. The receptor comes from an adult with rheumatoid arthritis. Sample: CD8+ T cells sorted from blood. For the CDR3, the DNA is TGTGCCAGCAGCACAACTCGACAGGGGTTCGTTTCACCCCTCCACTTT. This sequence encodes CASSTTRQGFVSPLHF.